This T cell receptor (beta chain) came from a study of OX40 agonist ivuxolimab in advanced cancers. The wider study: People in dose escalation had one of these cancers: hepatocellular carcinoma, melanoma, renal cell or head and neck cancer.

Produced via immunoSEQ multiplex PCR; TCRdb's table is partial and in-frame only. The sample holds some 86,000 clones, about 91% seen once. Comment on this clone: The antigen remains undetermined.

Broader study findings: Clones of CD4+ and CD8+ blood T cells grew by week 6 at doses of 0.1 to 3.0 mg/kg. In a subset of nonresponders, normalized T-cell clonal expansion was also low.

Blood draws occurred at baseline, cycle 4 day 1, and cycle 7 day 1. The CDR3 runs 15 residues. J gave up 1 base and V 5 bases, and 4 bases lay outside the gene matches. From germline, CDR1 is SGHNT and CDR2 YENEEA. The sample in question was CD4+ or CD8+ T cells sorted from blood, obtained in a trial of the OX40 agonist ivuxolimab. This chain joins TRBV11-3 and TRBJ2-7; 11 bases are shared with TRBD1. This TCR derives from an adult with an advanced solid tumor such as melanoma, head and neck, liver or kidney cancer. CDR3 nucleotide sequence: TGTGCCAGCAGCCCCGGGACAGGGGGTTCCTACGAGCAGTACTTC. Its translation is CASSPGTGGSYEQYF.